This T cell receptor (beta chain) was recorded in a study of early T cells in non-severe SARS-CoV-2 infection. This clonotype was seen a few times. Individual cDNA molecules were tagged with unique molecular identifiers, the study reported. TCRdb reanalysed the 5' RACE reads using MiXCR and keeps one entry per CDR3 protein. The sample has about 64,000 distinct CDR3 sequences; 11% are singletons. J lost 4 bases, V lost 7 bases, and 5 bases had no gene match. Germline V gives CDR1 SGHVS, CDR2 FNYEAQ. The CDR3 is 14 residues long. The specimen comprised whole blood, sampled at baseline. The genes are TRBV7-6 and TRBJ2-2; the match to TRBD1 covers 8 bases. The clonotype comes from an adult who was a healthcare worker with PCR-confirmed SARS-CoV-2 infection or an uninfected control (not recorded which). The DNA for the CDR3 is TGTGCCAGCACGCAGGGGGCCGGCACCGGGGAGCTGTTTTTT. Protein product: CASTQGAGTGELFF.